This record concerns one T cell receptor beta chain sequence. Its target is not known. Individual cDNA molecules received unique molecular identifiers. From the 5' RACE reads, TCRdb called clonotypes with MiXCR, one entry per CDR3 protein. The data show about 50,000 distinct CDR3 sequences, 9.5% to 15% seen once. The sample comes from a study of early T cells in non-severe SARS-CoV-2 infection. In the study overall: Chains from this unsorted whole-blood bulk RNA could not be paired. General study points: Matching against VDJdb likely underestimated virus-specific expansions, favoring anti-spike CD8.

Specimen: whole blood, collected at baseline. This sequence was found in an adult who was a healthcare worker with PCR-confirmed SARS-CoV-2 infection or an uninfected control (not recorded which).

The CDR3 region has the DNA TGCAGCGCCGCACAGGGGAAAGAGCAGTACTTC. Translated, it gives CSAAQGKEQYF. J is TRBJ2-7 and V is TRBV29-1; 7 bases align to TRBD1. Trimming removed 7 bases from V and 7 bases from J; junction bases left unmatched: 7. The CDR3 has 11 residues. Germline CDR1 reads SQVTM; CDR2 reads ANQGSEA.